This TCR beta chain was found in a study of blood T cell repertoires in COVID-19. Study members were between about 18 and 100 years old and lived in fewer than 30 US regions. What the recovered Cohort 3 donors had was two negative PCRs, clearance, or symptom resolution. This clone was detected a few times. As originally analysed: Estimated nucleated cell counts came from reference gene primer amplification. Method: immunoSEQ multiplex PCR; TCRdb's copy keeps in-frame clones and lacks some. V, J and clone size were drawn from that table, and D and trimming were deduced from the DNA. The table shows about 250,000 clones, with about nine tenths occurring only once. The germline V gene has CDR1 SGHDN and CDR2 FVKESK. This CDR3 has 18 amino acids. The V gene lost 1 base and the J gene lost 0 bases, with 17 bases spanning the gap.

This chain uses TRBV14 with TRBJ2-3, with D possibly being TRBD1 (5 bases). Material for sequencing was PBMCs or T cells enriched from blood (not recorded which). The sequence came from a man in his forties or fifties who had recovered from COVID-19. The CDR3 DNA reads TGTGCCAGCAGCCAAGTAAGGGGATGGAAGGGGAGCACAGATACGCAGTATTTT. This codes for CASSQVRGWKGSTDTQYF.